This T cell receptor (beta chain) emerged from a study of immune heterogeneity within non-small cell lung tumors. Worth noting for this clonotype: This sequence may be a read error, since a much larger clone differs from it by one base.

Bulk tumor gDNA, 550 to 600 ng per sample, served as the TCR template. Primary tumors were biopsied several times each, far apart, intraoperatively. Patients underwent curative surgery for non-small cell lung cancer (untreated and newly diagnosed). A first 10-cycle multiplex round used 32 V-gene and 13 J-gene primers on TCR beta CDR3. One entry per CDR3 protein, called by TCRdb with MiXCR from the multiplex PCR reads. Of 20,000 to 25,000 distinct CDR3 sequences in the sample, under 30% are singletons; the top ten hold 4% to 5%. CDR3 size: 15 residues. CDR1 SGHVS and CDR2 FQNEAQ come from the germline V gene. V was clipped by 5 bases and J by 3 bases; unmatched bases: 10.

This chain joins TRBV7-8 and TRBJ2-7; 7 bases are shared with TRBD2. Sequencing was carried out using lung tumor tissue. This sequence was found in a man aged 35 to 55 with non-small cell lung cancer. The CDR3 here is CASSNRRERCYEQYF. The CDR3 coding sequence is TGTGCCAGCAGCAACAGGCGGGAGCGCTGCTACGAGCAGTACTTC.